The 20 T cell receptor beta chains below all came from one sample that was sequenced in a study of shared clonotypes between healthy human individuals. Naive CD8 cells lacked CD45RO and underwent positive selection for CCR7, leaving out terminally differentiated effector memory CD45RA+ cells. The table came from immunoSEQ multiplex PCR; TCRdb's copy has only in-frame clones and leaves some out. The table lists about 650,000 clones, roughly 95% of them singletons. Sequencing was performed on naive CD8+ T cells sorted from blood. The receptors were gathered from a woman between 25 and 40 years old in good health.

V is TRBV27 and J is TRBJ1-5; 11 bases line up with TRBD1. CDR1 MNHEY and CDR2 SMNVEV come from the germline V gene (reference sequence). The CDR3 contains 16 residues. J lost 5 bases, V lost 5 bases, and 8 bases had no gene match. The CDR3 loop is CASSPRDRGAYQPQHF. Here the CDR3 DNA reads TGTGCCAGCAGTCCCAGGGACAGGGGGGCGTATCAGCCCCAGCATTTT.

The gene calls are TRBV27 and TRBJ1-3; the match to TRBD1 covers 8 bases. CDR3 size: 15 residues. Germline loops: CDR1 MNHEY, CDR2 SMNVEV (reference sequence). V gave up 6 bases and J gave up 0 bases; unmatched junction bases: 4. DNA for the CDR3: TGTGCCAGCAGGAGGGACAGGAGCTCTGGAAACACCATATATTTT. This translates into CASRRDRSSGNTIYF.

The V call is TRBV5-8, the J call TRBJ1-3; unclear D gene. The CDR3 is 12 amino acids. Germline-derived CDR1 and CDR2 are SGHTS and YDEGEE. Deletions cut 0 bases from V and 7 bases from J, with 5 bases between. CDR3 nucleotide sequence: TGTGCCAGCAGCTTGGTCTCCAACACCATATATTTT. As protein: CASSLVSNTIYF. Full variable domain (rest looked up from reference TRBV5-8 and TRBJ1-3): EAGVTQSPTHLIKTRGQQATLRCSPISGHTSVYWYQQALGLGLQFLLWYDEGEERNRGNFPPRFSGRQFPNYSSELNVNALELEDSALYLCASSLVSNTIYFGEGSWLTVV.

The rearrangement uses TRBV29-1 and TRBJ2-7; D perhaps matches TRBD1 (6 bases). Between the trimmed V and J ends, which lost 5 bases and 2 bases, there was a span of 19 bases. Germline V gene data show CDR1 as SQVTM and CDR2 as ANQGSEA. The CDR3 sequence is 15 residues long. CDR3 coding DNA: TGCAGCGTTTTGCGCATCCAAGGGGGACCCTACGAGCAGTACTTC. It translates to CSVLRIQGGPYEQYF.

The chain uses TRBV28 and TRBJ2-2; D may be TRBD2 (6 bases). The germline CDR1 and CDR2 sequences are MDHEN and SYDVKM. The CDR3 is 16 residues long. V shed 6 bases and J shed 1 base, with 15 bases lying between them. The CDR3 DNA reads as TGTGCCAGCAGCCTCTCTGGGGGAGGGAACACCGGGGAGCTGTTTTTT. It translates to CASSLSGGGNTGELFF.

Comment on this clone: Within the sample, other DNA sequences also encode this same CDR3. The rearrangement uses TRBV27 and TRBJ2-7; D is unresolved. This CDR3 contains 13 residues. V gave up 3 bases and J gave up 0 bases, with 6 bases separating them. In germline, CDR1 is MNHEY, CDR2 SMNVEV (reference sequence). The CDR3 nucleotides are TGTGCCAGCAGTTTTGGCACCTCCTACGAGCAGTACTTC. Protein sequence: CASSFGTSYEQYF.

This clone was observed a handful of times. This chain connects TRBV5-1 to TRBJ1-1, with D tentatively TRBD1 (5 bases). Trimming took 5 bases from V and 4 from J, leaving 12 bases between them. This CDR3 comprises 13 residues. The V gene's germline CDR1 is SGHRS and CDR2 YFSETQ. The CDR3 loop is CASSPGTATEAFF. The DNA of the CDR3 is TGCGCCAGCAGTCCCGGGACCGCCACTGAAGCTTTCTTT.

This clone showed up just once. Other DNA sequences of this sample code for an identical CDR3. The chain joins TRBV28 to TRBJ2-3; 7 positions agree with TRBD2. This CDR3 contains 13 residues. Losses at the gene ends were 5 bases for V and 5 bases for J; bases not matched to a gene: 4. Germline V CDR1 and CDR2: MDHEN, SYDVKM. The CDR3: CASSLTSVDTQYF. The DNA of the CDR3 is TGTGCCAGCAGTCTAACTAGCGTAGATACGCAGTATTTT.

The gene calls are TRBV5-4 and TRBJ2-3; D gene uncertain. The CDR3 is made up of 13 amino acids. V was trimmed by 8 bases and J by 3 bases, leaving 13 bases between them. The germline V gene encodes CDR1 SGHNT and CDR2 YYREEE (reference sequence). CDR3 coding DNA: TGTGCCAGGCTCCTGGGGTGGACAGATACGCAGTATTTT. This translates into CARLLGWTDTQYF.

V gene TRBV4-1 combines with J gene TRBJ2-7, with 9 bases lining up with TRBD1. The CDR3 length is 15 residues. Germline CDR1 is MGHRA and CDR2 is YSYEKL. V was pared by 1 base and J by 5 bases, with 6 bases of the junction left unmatched. The CDR3 DNA follows: TGCGCCAGCAGCCAAGTAAGGGACAGGGCGGACGAGCAGTACTTC. It codes for CASSQVRDRADEQYF.

This rearrangement joins TRBV27 to TRBJ2-7; TRBD1 might be the D (5 bases). The CDR3 length is 12 residues. CDR1 and CDR2 from the germline V gene are MNHEY and SMNVEV (reference sequence). V lost 5 bases to trimming and J lost 3 bases, with 8 bases between them. Here the CDR3 reads CASSTQGYEQYF. The CDR3 DNA is TGTGCCAGCAGTACCCAGGGCTACGAGCAGTACTTC.

V gene TRBV7-9 combines with J gene TRBJ2-1; perhaps TRBD1 as D (5 bases). Germline V gene data show CDR1 as SEHNR and CDR2 as FQNEAQ (reference sequence). The CDR3 loop spans 16 amino acids. The V gene lost 1 base and the J gene lost 0 bases, with 10 bases spanning the gap. CDR3 DNA: TGTGCCAGCAGCTTAGTCCAGGGTTACTCCTACAATGAGCAGTTCTTC. This encodes CASSLVQGYSYNEQFF. The full variable domain, rest sourced from reference TRBV7-9 and TRBJ2-1, is DTGVSQNPRHKITKRGQNVTFRCDPISEHNRLYWYRQTLGQGPEFLTYFQNEAQLEKSRLLSDRFSAERPKGSFSTLEIQRTEQGDSAMYLCASSLVQGYSYNEQFFGPGTRLTVL.

V and J are TRBV13 and TRBJ2-1; TRBD2 matches 10 bases. CDR1 is PRHDT, CDR2 FYEKMQ, per germline (reference sequence). V gave up 4 bases and J gave up 9 bases; unmatched junction bases: 15. This CDR3 is built from 17 residues. The CDR3 here is CASSSPWEAGGPGEQFF. CDR3 DNA: TGTGCCAGCAGCTCCCCCTGGGAAGCGGGAGGGCCGGGTGAGCAGTTCTTC.

The CDR3 sequence: CASSLNTGPSYEQYF. CDR3 sequence (DNA): TGCGCCAGCAGCTTGAACACCGGCCCCTCCTACGAGCAGTACTTC. The V call is TRBV5-1, the J call TRBJ2-7; D ambiguous. The CDR3 sequence is 15 residues long. V lost 1 base and J lost 0, with 11 bases in between. Germline V lookup: CDR1 SGHRS, CDR2 YFSETQ.

In this sample, this clone turned up once. The CDR3: CASGPSGYDEQFF. CDR3 nucleotide sequence: TGTGCCAGCGGCCCTAGCGGGTACGATGAGCAGTTCTTC. The J gene is TRBJ2-1, the V gene TRBV27; 8 positions match TRBD2. CDR1 and CDR2 from the germline V gene are MNHEY and SMNVEV (reference sequence). The CDR3 covers 13 residues. Unmatched junction bases numbered 8, after V lost 8 bases and J lost 8 bases.

This clone turned up a few times. The chain is built from TRBV20-1 and TRBJ1-1; D call uncertain. Germline CDR1 DFQATT, CDR2 SNEGSKA (reference sequence). Trimming left V 0 bases short and J 10 bases short, with 9 bases between. CDR3 length: 11 amino acids. The CDR3 DNA is TGCAGTGCTAGAGAAGCCAGACGAGCTTTCTTT. Its protein is CSAREARRAFF.

This chain connects TRBV5-4 to TRBJ2-7, with D hard to call. The germline V gene encodes CDR1 SGHNT and CDR2 YYREEE (reference sequence). The CDR3 extends over 13 amino acids. Trimming shortened V by 1 base and J by 2 bases, and 7 bases separated the two germline ends. The CDR3 nucleotides read TGTGCCAGCAGCTTGCCGGGTGCCTACGAGCAGTACTTC. It is translated as CASSLPGAYEQYF.

V usage is TRBV19 and J usage is TRBJ2-5, with 8 bases matching TRBD1. Germline loops: CDR1 LNHDA, CDR2 SQIVND (reference sequence). V shed 4 bases and J 4 bases; nucleotides not matched to a gene: 14. The CDR3 loop spans 17 amino acids. For the CDR3, the DNA is TGTGCCAGTAGTAGCCGGAACCAGGGGGCAATTGGAGAGACCCAGTACTTC. It encodes CASSSRNQGAIGETQYF.

The CDR3 nucleotides read TGCGCCAGCAGCTCCCGGCAGGGGCGGCGGGAGACCCAGTACTTC. Translating gives CASSSRQGRRETQYF. The V call is TRBV5-1, the J call TRBJ2-5; D perhaps matches TRBD1 (6 bases). Trimming stripped 3 bases from V and 5 bases from J, with 17 bases between. Germline CDR1 SGHRS, CDR2 YFSETQ. The CDR3 covers 15 residues.

This clone was detected once. The genes are TRBV4-1 and TRBJ1-1, with D possibly TRBD1 on 5 matching bases. Germline values: CDR1 MGHRA, CDR2 YSYEKL. This CDR3 is 16 amino acids long. V was trimmed by 3 bases and J by 0 bases, leaving 14 bases between them. The CDR3 region has the DNA TGCGCCAGCAGCCACGCGGCGCAGGGCCTGAACACTGAAGCTTTCTTT. Translated, it gives CASSHAAQGLNTEAFF.